This TCR beta chain was recovered during a study of cytomegalovirus exposure and HLA in healthy donors. Study as a whole: An early release of data contained about 85 million unique TCRs, which came from HLA-typed donors. Of all 370 or so donors who were genotyped, about 84% belonged to the Caucasian-associated ancestry cluster. General study findings and limits: Earlier analysis yielded a pattern in which most TCR beta V segments were productive about 90% or about 30% of the time.

On this clone itself: No antigen is known for it.

The PCR employed 60 Vbeta primers together with 13 Jbeta primers. Assay: immunoSEQ multiplex PCR; the TCRdb copy retains only in-frame clones and omits some. The table includes roughly 120,000 clones, about four fifths detected once. Per the germline V gene, CDR1 is MNHEY and CDR2 is SVGAGI. The CDR3 is 12 residues long. Between the trimmed V and J ends, which lost 6 bases and 7 bases, there was a span of 12 bases. The V call is TRBV6-5, the J call TRBJ1-1; D might be TRBD1 (5 bases). Sample: PBMCs. The origin of this receptor is a young man in good health and CMV-seronegative. CDR3 residues: CASSVAGREAFF. Written as DNA, the CDR3 is TGTGCCAGCAGCGTGGCAGGGCGTGAAGCTTTCTTT.